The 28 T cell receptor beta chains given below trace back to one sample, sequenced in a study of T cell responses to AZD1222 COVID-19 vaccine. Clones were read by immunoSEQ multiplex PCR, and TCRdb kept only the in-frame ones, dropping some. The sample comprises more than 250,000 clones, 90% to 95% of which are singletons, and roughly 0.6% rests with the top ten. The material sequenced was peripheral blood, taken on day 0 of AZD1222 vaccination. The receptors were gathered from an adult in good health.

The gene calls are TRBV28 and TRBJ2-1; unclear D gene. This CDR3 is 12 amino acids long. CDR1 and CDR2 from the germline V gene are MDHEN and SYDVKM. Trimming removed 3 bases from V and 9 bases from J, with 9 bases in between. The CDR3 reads CASSLPDREQFF. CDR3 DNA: TGTGCCAGCAGTTTGCCCGACCGTGAGCAGTTCTTC.

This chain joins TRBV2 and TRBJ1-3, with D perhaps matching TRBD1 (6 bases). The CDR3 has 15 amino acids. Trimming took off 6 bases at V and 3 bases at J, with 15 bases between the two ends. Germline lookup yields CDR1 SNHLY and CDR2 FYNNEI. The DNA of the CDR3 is TGTGCCAGCAGGTTACAGGGAGTGGTTGGAAACACCATATATTTT. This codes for CASRLQGVVGNTIYF.

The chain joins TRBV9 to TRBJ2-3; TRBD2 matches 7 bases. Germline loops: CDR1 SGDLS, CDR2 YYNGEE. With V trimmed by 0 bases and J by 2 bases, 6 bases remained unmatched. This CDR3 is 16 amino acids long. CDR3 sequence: CASSVVASGLTDTQYF. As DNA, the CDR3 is TGTGCCAGCAGCGTAGTGGCTAGCGGACTCACAGATACGCAGTATTTT.

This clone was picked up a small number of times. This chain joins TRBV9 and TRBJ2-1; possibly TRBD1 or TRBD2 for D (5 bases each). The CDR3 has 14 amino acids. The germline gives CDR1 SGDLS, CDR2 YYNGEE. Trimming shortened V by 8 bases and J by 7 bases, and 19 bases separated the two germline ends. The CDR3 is CASGAQGGLNEQFF. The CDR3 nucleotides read TGTGCCAGTGGGGCCCAAGGAGGATTAAATGAGCAGTTCTTC.

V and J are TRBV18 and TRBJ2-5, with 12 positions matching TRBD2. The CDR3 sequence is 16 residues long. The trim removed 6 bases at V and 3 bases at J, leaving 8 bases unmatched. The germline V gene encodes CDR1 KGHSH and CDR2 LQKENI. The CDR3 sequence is CASSPGLAGSKETQYF. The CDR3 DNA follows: TGTGCCAGCTCTCCCGGACTAGCGGGGAGTAAAGAGACCCAGTACTTC.

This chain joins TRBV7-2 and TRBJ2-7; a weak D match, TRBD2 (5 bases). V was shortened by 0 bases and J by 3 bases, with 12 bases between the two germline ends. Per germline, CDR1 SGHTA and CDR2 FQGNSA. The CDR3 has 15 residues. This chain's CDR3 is CASSLARVSSYEQYF. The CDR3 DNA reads TGTGCCAGCAGCTTAGCGAGGGTATCTAGCTACGAGCAGTACTTC. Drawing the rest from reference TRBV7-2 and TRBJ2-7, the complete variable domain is GAGVSQSPSNKVTEKGKDVELRCDPISGHTALYWYRQSLGQGLEFLIYFQGNSAPDKSGLPSDRFSAERTGGSVSTLTIQRTQQEDSAVYLCASSLARVSSYEQYFGPGTRLTVT.

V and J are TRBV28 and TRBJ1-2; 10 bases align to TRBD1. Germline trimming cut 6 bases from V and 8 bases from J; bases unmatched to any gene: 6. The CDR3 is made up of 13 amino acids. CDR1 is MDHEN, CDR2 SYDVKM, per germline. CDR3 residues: CASRTGQGEGYTF. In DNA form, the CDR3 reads TGTGCCAGCAGGACCGGACAGGGGGAAGGCTACACCTTC.

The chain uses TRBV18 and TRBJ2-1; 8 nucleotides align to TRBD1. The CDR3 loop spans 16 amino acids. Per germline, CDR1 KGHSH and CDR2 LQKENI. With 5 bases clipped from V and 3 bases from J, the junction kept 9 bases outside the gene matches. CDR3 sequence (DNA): TGTGCCAGCTCAGCCTACACAGGGGGAAACTACAATGAGCAGTTCTTC. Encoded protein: CASSAYTGGNYNEQFF. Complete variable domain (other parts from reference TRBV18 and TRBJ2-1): NAGVMQNPRHLVRRRGQEARLRCSPMKGHSHVYWYRQLPEEGLKFMVYLQKENIIDESGMPKERFSAEFPKEGPSILRIQQVVRGDSAAYFCASSAYTGGNYNEQFFGPGTRLTVL.

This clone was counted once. CDR3 DNA sequence: TGTGCCAGCAGTGAATGGGTACAGACTAAAGAGACCCAGTACTTC. As protein: CASSEWVQTKETQYF. The chain has TRBV25-1 and TRBJ2-5; TRBD2 might be the D (5 bases). V was shortened by 1 base and J by 3 bases, with 12 bases between the two germline ends. The CDR3 totals 15 residues. Germline V lookup: CDR1 MGHDK, CDR2 SYGVNS.

CDR3 in amino acids: CASSWGGGQETQYF. The CDR3 region has the DNA TGTGCCAGCAGCTGGGGAGGTGGTCAAGAGACCCAGTACTTC. The chain has TRBV7-7 and TRBJ2-5, with a possible D match to TRBD2 (6 bases). This CDR3 region has 14 residues. With 4 bases removed from V and 2 bases from J, the gap between germline ends came to 11 bases. Germline assignment: CDR1 SSHAT and CDR2 FNYEAQ (reference sequence). Complete variable domain (other parts from reference TRBV7-7 and TRBJ2-5): GAGVSQSPRYKVTKRGQDVTLRCDPISSHATLYWYQQALGQGPEFLTYFNYEAQPDKSGLPSDRFSAERPEGSISTLTIQRTEQRDSAMYRCASSWGGGQETQYFGPGTRLLVL.

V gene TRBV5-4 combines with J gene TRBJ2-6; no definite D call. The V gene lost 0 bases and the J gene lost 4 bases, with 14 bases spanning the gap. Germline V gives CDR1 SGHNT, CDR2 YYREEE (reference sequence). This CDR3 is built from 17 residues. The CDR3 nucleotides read TGTGCCAGCAGCTTGGAAGGCCTCCAAAACGGGGCCAACGTCCTGACTTTC. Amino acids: CASSLEGLQNGANVLTF.

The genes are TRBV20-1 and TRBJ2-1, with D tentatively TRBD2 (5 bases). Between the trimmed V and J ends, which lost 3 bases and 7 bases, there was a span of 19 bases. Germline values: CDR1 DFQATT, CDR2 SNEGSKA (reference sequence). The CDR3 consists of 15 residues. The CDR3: CSASDSSTTGNEQFF. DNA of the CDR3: TGCAGTGCTAGTGACTCATCCACCACGGGGAATGAGCAGTTCTTC.

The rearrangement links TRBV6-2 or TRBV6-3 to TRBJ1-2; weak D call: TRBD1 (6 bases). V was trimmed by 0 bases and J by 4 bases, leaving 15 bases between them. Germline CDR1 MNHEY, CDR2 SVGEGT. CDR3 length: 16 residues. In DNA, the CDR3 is TGTGCCAGCAGTTACTCAAGACTCGGGACACTCTATGGCTACACCTTC. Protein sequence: CASSYSRLGTLYGYTF.

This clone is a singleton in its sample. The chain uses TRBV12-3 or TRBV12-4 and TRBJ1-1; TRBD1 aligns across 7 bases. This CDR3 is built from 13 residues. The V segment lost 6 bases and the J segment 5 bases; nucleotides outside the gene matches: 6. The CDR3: CASRPTGVTEAFF. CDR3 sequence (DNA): TGTGCCAGCAGACCTACAGGGGTAACTGAAGCTTTCTTT.

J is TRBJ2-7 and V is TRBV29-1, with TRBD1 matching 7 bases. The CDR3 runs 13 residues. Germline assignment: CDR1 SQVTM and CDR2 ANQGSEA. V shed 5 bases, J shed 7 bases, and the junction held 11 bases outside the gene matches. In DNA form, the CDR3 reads TGCAGCGTTATACAGGGGTCCGGCGTGGAGCAGTACTTC. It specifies CSVIQGSGVEQYF.

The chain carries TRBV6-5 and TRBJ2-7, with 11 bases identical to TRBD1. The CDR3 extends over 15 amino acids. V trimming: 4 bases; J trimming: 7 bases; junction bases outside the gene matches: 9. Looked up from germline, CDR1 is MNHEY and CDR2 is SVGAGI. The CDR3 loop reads CASSSLGTGGWEQYF. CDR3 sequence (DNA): TGTGCCAGCAGTTCCCTCGGGACAGGGGGATGGGAGCAGTACTTC.

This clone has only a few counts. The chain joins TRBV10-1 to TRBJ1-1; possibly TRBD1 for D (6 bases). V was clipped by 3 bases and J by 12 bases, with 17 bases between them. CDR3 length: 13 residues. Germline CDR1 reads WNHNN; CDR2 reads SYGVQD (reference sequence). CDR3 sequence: CASSESIGGTTFF. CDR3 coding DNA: TGCGCCAGCAGTGAATCCATTGGGGGGACAACTTTCTTT.

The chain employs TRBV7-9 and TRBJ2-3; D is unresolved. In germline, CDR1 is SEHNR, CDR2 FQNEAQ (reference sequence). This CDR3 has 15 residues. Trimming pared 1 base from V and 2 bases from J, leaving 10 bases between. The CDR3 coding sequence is TGTGCCAGCAGCTTAGGGGCAGGTACCACAGATACGCAGTATTTT. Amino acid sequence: CASSLGAGTTDTQYF.

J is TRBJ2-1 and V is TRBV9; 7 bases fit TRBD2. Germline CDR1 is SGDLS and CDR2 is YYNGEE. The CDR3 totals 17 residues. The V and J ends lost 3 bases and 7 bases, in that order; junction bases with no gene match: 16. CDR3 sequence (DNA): TGTGCCAGCAGCGGGTTGAGCGGGGCCAACGAGGTGAATGAGCAGTTCTTC. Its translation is CASSGLSGANEVNEQFF.

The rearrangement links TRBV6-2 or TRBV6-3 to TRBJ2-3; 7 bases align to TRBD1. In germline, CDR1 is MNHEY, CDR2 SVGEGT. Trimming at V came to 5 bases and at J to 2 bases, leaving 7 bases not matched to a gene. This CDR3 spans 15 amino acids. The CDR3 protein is CASSAGQAHTDTQYF. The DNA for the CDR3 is TGTGCCAGCAGTGCCGGACAGGCTCACACAGATACGCAGTATTTT.

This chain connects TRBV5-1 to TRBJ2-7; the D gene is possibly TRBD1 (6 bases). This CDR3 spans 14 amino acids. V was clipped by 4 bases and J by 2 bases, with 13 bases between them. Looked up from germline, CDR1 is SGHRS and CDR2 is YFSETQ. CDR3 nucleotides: TGCGCCAGCAGCACAGCAGGGGTCCCCTACGAGCAGTACTTC. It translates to CASSTAGVPYEQYF.

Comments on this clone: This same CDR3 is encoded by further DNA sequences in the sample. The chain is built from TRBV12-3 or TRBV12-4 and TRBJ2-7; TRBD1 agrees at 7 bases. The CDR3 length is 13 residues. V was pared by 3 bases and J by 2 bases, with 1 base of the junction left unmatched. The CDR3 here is CASSLGQTYEQYF. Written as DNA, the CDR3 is TGTGCCAGCAGTTTGGGACAGACCTACGAGCAGTACTTC.

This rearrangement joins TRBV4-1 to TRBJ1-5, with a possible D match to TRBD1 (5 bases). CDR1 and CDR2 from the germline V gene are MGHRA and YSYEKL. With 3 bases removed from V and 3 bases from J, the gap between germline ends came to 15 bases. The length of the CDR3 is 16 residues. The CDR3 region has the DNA TGCGCCAGCAGCCATTTACTCGGGGCCTACAATCAGCCCCAGCATTTT. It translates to CASSHLLGAYNQPQHF.

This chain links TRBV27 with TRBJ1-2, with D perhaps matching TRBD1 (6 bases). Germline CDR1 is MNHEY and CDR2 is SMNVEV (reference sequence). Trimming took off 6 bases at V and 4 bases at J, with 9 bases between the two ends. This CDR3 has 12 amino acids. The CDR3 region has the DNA TGTGCCAGCAGCTCAGGGGTCTATGGCTACACCTTC. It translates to CASSSGVYGYTF.

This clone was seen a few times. The CDR3: CASTGVLGSPLHF. DNA for the CDR3: TGTGCCAGCACTGGGGTTTTGGGTTCACCCCTCCACTTT. This rearrangement joins TRBV2 to TRBJ1-6; no firm D call. Trimming left V 7 bases short and J 9 bases short, with 13 bases between. CDR3 length: 13 amino acids. Germline-derived CDR1 and CDR2 are SNHLY and FYNNEI.

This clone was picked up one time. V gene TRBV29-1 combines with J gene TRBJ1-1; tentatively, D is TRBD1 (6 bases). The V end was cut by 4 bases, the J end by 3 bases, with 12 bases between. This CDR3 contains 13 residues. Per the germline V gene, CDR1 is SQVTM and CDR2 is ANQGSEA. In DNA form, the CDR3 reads TGCAGCGTTGTCCCGGGGGCGGACACTGAAGCTTTCTTT. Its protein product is CSVVPGADTEAFF.

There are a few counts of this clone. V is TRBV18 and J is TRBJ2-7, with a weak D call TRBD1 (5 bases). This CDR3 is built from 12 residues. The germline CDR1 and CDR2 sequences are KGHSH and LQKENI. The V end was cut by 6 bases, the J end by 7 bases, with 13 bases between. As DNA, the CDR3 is TGTGCCAGCTCTCCTACAGGCTGGGAGCAGTACTTC. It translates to CASSPTGWEQYF. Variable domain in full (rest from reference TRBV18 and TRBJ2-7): NAGVMQNPRHLVRRRGQEARLRCSPMKGHSHVYWYRQLPEEGLKFMVYLQKENIIDESGMPKERFSAEFPKEGPSILRIQQVVRGDSAAYFCASSPTGWEQYFGPGTRLTVT.

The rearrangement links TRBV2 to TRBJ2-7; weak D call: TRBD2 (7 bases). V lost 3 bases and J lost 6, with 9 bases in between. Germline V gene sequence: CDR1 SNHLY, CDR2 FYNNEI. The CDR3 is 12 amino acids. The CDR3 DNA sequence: TGTGCCAGCAGTGAGGGGGGGCTCGAGCAGTACTTC. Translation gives CASSEGGLEQYF. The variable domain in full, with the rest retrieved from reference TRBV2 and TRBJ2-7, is EPEVTQTPSHQVTQMGQEVILRCVPISNHLYFYWYRQILGQKVEFLVSFYNNEISEKSEIFDDQFSVERPDGSNFTLKIRSTKLEDSAMYFCASSEGGLEQYFGPGTRLTVT.